These T cell receptor beta chains were read from a single sample in a study of shared clonotypes between healthy human individuals. Data came from immunoSEQ multiplex PCR; TCRdb stores just in-frame clones and leaves some out. The repertoire holds roughly 2.6 million clones, with 90% to 95% as singletons. The sample taken for sequencing was naive CD4+ T cells sorted from blood. The receptors here all came from a man younger than 35 in good health. Each CDR3 is given with its conserved first and last residue. The D gene is left open where the match is weak.

V	D	J	CDR3
TRBV29-1	NA	TRBJ2-3	CSVARDATDTQYF
TRBV23-1	NA	TRBJ2-7	CASSQPANSYEQYF
TRBV9	NA	TRBJ2-5	CASSVSGRQETQYF
TRBV19	NA	TRBJ1-3	CASSNQPTSGNTIYF
TRBV7-2	TRBD2	TRBJ2-5	CASSPGLASLTQYF
TRBV9	TRBD2	TRBJ2-3	CASSPIGTSGRGPSTDTQYF
TRBV19	NA	TRBJ1-1	CASTMGLMNTEAFF
TRBV5-6	TRBD1	TRBJ1-1	CASSLMGTGLNTEAFF
TRBV2	TRBD1	TRBJ2-2	CASSEMRGRNGELFF
TRBV5-4	TRBD2	TRBJ2-2	CASTLAGGVAGELFF
TRBV25-1	NA	TRBJ1-1	CASSESRAIGHFAFF
TRBV28	NA	TRBJ2-1	CASSSGGAAYNEQFF
TRBV4-2	TRBD1	TRBJ2-6	CASALPGTGAGANVLTF
TRBV5-1	NA	TRBJ1-4	CASSLEPLGGKKLFF
TRBV29-1	TRBD1	TRBJ1-5	CSVWTGRNNQPQHF
TRBV7-2	NA	TRBJ2-1	CASSLWGGSSYNEQFF
TRBV5-1	TRBD2	TRBJ2-3	CASSSQRERADTQYF
TRBV7-2	NA	TRBJ2-7	CASSPQVSGYEQYF
TRBV29-1	NA	TRBJ2-3	CSSGQGQRGTDTQYF
TRBV10-3	TRBD2	TRBJ2-1	CAISGGASGSVSYNEQFF
TRBV5-1	NA	TRBJ1-1	CASSLGGGSNTEAFF
TRBV5-5	NA	TRBJ1-1	CASSLLDTEAFF
TRBV28	NA	TRBJ2-4	CATSGEGKNIQYF
TRBV11-2	NA	TRBJ2-7	CASSLDFPYEQYF
TRBV5-1	NA	TRBJ2-3	CASSLDGLTDTQYF
TRBV11-2	TRBD1	TRBJ1-2	CASSITGTGYGYTF